This TCR beta chain was sequenced for a study of T cells in Graves' hyperthyroidism and ophthalmopathy. This clonotype was counted ten times or more. RNA transcripts served as the template for amplifying TCR beta CDR3 regions. A set of HTBI primers served as the primers for a first-round RT-PCR of the TCR CDR3. TCRdb re-called the multiplex PCR reads with MiXCR, one entry per CDR3 protein. The profile shows about 560,000 distinct CDR3 sequences, approximately 16% of them singletons. This TCR came from a woman younger than 35 with Graves' hyperthyroidism. Source material: blood.

For the CDR3, the DNA is TGTGCCTGGAGGGGACTAGCGGGATACAATGAGCAGTTCTTC. Its protein is CAWRGLAGYNEQFF. The chain recombines TRBV30 with TRBJ2-1; 13 bases are shared with TRBD2. Germline V gene lookup returns CDR1 GTSNPN and CDR2 SVGIG (reference sequence). J was trimmed by 4 bases and V by 3 bases; bases with no gene match: 0. The CDR3 is 14 residues long.